This passage covers 9 T cell receptor beta chains from one sample sequenced in a study of CD8 T cells in Susac syndrome. Random hexamers were used to reverse transcribe an amount of roughly 0.45 to 1 ug RNA. TCRdb analysed the immunoSEQ multiplex PCR reads with MiXCR anew, one entry per CDR3 protein. Of about 280,000 distinct CDR3 sequences in the sample, about 85% are singletons; the top ten hold around 0.12%. The specimen sequenced was CD8+ T cells from PBMCs. The receptors originated from a human donor with multiple sclerosis.

This clonotype was seen only once. This chain links TRBV9 with TRBJ1-2; maybe TRBD1 (5 bases). This CDR3 contains 13 residues. With 3 bases removed from V and 8 bases from J, the gap between germline ends came to 14 bases. Germline-derived CDR1 and CDR2 are SGDLS and YYNGEE. The CDR3 sequence is CASSGYRPTGYTF. The CDR3 bases are TGTGCCAGCAGCGGTTACAGGCCCACCGGCTACACCTTC.

V usage is TRBV9 and J usage is TRBJ2-1; D not certain. Trimming shortened V by 4 bases and J by 8 bases, and 13 bases separated the two germline ends. This CDR3 has 13 amino acids. Germline V CDR1 and CDR2: SGDLS, YYNGEE. The CDR3 loop is CASSSHPRDEQFF. The CDR3 bases are TGTGCCAGCAGCTCCCACCCCCGGGATGAGCAGTTCTTC.

The chain combines TRBV7-9 with TRBJ2-3, with D perhaps assigned TRBD1 or TRBD2 (5 bases each). V was clipped by 2 bases and J by 4 bases, with 16 bases between them. Looked up from germline, CDR1 is SEHNR and CDR2 is FQNEAQ (reference sequence). This CDR3 has 16 residues. CDR3 loop: CASSLPPGAHADTQYF. CDR3 nucleotide sequence: TGTGCCAGCAGCTTACCCCCCGGGGCCCACGCAGATACGCAGTATTTT. The full variable domain, rest sourced from reference TRBV7-9 and TRBJ2-3, is DTGVSQNPRHKITKRGQNVTFRCDPISEHNRLYWYRQTLGQGPEFLTYFQNEAQLEKSRLLSDRFSAERPKGSFSTLEIQRTEQGDSAMYLCASSLPPGAHADTQYFGPGTRLTVL.

The CDR3 protein is CASSLYDSPLHF. For the CDR3, the DNA is TGTGCCAGCAGTTTATATGACTCACCCCTCCACTTT. The chain links TRBV12-3 or TRBV12-4 to TRBJ1-6; D call uncertain. V was clipped by 2 bases and J by 10 bases, with 6 bases between them. This CDR3 has 12 amino acids.

The V and J genes are TRBV20-1 and TRBJ1-2; no reliable D call. The V gene lost 3 bases and the J gene lost 8 bases, with 22 bases spanning the gap. The CDR3 loop spans 15 amino acids. Germline values: CDR1 DFQATT, CDR2 SNEGSKA (reference sequence). Here the CDR3 DNA reads TGCAGTGCTAGCCCTGAATTCGAGGGAGCGGACGGCTACACCTTC. It is translated as CSASPEFEGADGYTF.

In nucleotides, the CDR3 is TGTGCCAGCAGTTACGGCCCGACAGAGGTTCTCGGCTACACCTTC. Translating gives CASSYGPTEVLGYTF. The chain employs TRBV6-6 and TRBJ1-2, with D perhaps matching TRBD1 (5 bases). This CDR3 comprises 15 residues. Germline lookup yields CDR1 MNHNY and CDR2 SVGAGI (reference sequence). V dropped 2 bases and J dropped 8 bases, with 18 bases sitting between them.

The CDR3 sequence is CASSSGVGLYEQYF. The CDR3 DNA reads as TGTGCCAGCAGTTCGGGAGTGGGGCTCTACGAGCAGTACTTC. The rearrangement uses TRBV28 and TRBJ2-7, with D possibly matching TRBD2 (6 bases). CDR1 is MDHEN, CDR2 SYDVKM, per germline. The CDR3 is made up of 14 amino acids. V lost 4 bases and J lost 3, with 13 bases in between. The variable domain in full, with the rest retrieved from reference TRBV28 and TRBJ2-7, is DVKVTQSSRYLVKRTGEKVFLECVQDMDHENMFWYRQDPGLGLRLIYFSYDVKMKEKGDIPEGYSVSREKKERFSLILESASTNQTSMYLCASSSGVGLYEQYFGPGTRLTVT.

The rearrangement uses TRBV29-1 and TRBJ1-4; 7 bases are a match to TRBD1. Per the germline V gene, CDR1 is SQVTM and CDR2 is ANQGSEA. The V and J ends lost 2 bases and 7 bases, in that order; junction bases with no gene match: 13. CDR3 length equals 16 residues. Here the CDR3 DNA reads TGCAGCGTTGAAACAGGGGCCATGGATCAGGGTGAAAAACTGTTTTTT. Protein product: CSVETGAMDQGEKLFF.

This clonotype was counted a single time. V and J are TRBV29-1 and TRBJ1-2; 9 nucleotides agree with TRBD1. Losses at the gene ends were 6 bases for V and 4 bases for J; bases not matched to a gene: 12. The CDR3 extends over 15 amino acids. Germline V gene data show CDR1 as SQVTM and CDR2 as ANQGSEA. In DNA, the CDR3 is TGCAGCGTGTACTTCCGGGACAGGGACTCCTATGGCTACACCTTC. Its translation is CSVYFRDRDSYGYTF.